Sequencing of this T cell receptor beta chain was carried out in a study of T cells in Graves' hyperthyroidism and ophthalmopathy (dated by TCRdb to the late 2010s). Regarding the complete study: Peripheral blood samples were taken at initial diagnosis, before any treatment was given. To identify TCR V-J signatures that set the groups apart, the researchers used a discovery cohort of 100 patients, made up of around 40 with Graves' ophthalmopathy and about 55 with stable Graves' hyperthyroidism. An independent validation cohort of around 20 hyperthyroidism patients and about 15 patients who later progressed to ophthalmopathy tested prospective prediction of ophthalmopathy. For training and testing, the roughly 97 patients in the discovery cohort were randomly divided in a 7:3 ratio. The study also compared thyroid tissue and blood T-cell repertoires from 6 or 7 Graves' hyperthyroidism patients. Following sampling, methimazole starting at 30 mg daily was given to hyperthyroidism patients, and high-dose intravenous methylprednisolone was given to ophthalmopathy patients. The paper describes TCR Vbeta CDR3 sequencing of 135 peripheral blood samples, made up of 40 to 45 ophthalmopathy patients, over 70 hyperthyroidism patients and 17 progressor patients.

The investigation overall reported the following: In validation, progression to ophthalmopathy was predicted by the model with around 70% sensitivity and 72.22% specificity, a median of about 6 months before onset. In cross-validation, a model built on a 13 V-J signature told ophthalmopathy apart from stable hyperthyroidism with 85% to 90% sensitivity and around 83% specificity, and in testing the same model reached 80%/75%. No statistical method was used to set the sample size in advance, and investigators knew the group allocation. Most expanded thyroid clonotypes (frequency above 0.001) were also detected in blood, a finding suggesting that blood repertoires may reflect thyroid immune responses.

The TCR beta CDR3 regions were amplified from the RNA transcripts. The first round of RT-PCR for the TCR CDR3 was performed with the HTBI primer set and the Qiagen OneStep RT-PCR kit. The libraries were constructed in a second round of multiplex PCR and then size-selected and purified. The libraries were sequenced on an Illumina HiSeq2000 using paired-end 100 bp reads. Turning to the authors' computational methods: SOAPnuke was used to process the raw data, throwing out any read that contained adapters or uncalled bases, had a mean Phred below 15, or lacked an exact constant-primer or identifier match. High-quality paired reads were merged using COPE v1.2.5, and each unique nucleotide sequence was defined as a clonotype. MiTCR v1.1 was used to align clonotypes to the IMGT TRBV, TRBD and TRBJ reference segments. The analysis was restricted to V-J combinations with a frequency above 0.0001, which together covered 99% to 99.2% of the repertoires. The TCS score was defined as the ratio of F50 (clonal expansion) to E x V (chaos), calculated using BLOSUM62-based TCRdist between CDR3 peptides within each V-J. Welch's t-statistics and random forest reduced around 510 V-J features to 13, which were used in a naive Bayes classifier (R e1071). TCRdb cleaned the public reads at Q25 with fastp, built clones with MiXCR and kept in-frame beta chains. Every CDR3 protein is listed once, alongside the most common genes and DNA of its rows. The V and J calls and clone size come from TCRdb's table, not from the authors' own analysis. A total of about 250,000 distinct CDR3 sequences appear in this sample, around 26% of them only once. The top ten hold under 40% of the sample.

In the case of this clonotype: What this receptor recognizes is not known. The sample holds no much larger clone one base away, and base qualities are not on file.

From cysteine to phenylalanine, the CDR3 is 15 amino acids long. CDR3 DNA is the only sequence kept; it has 45 bases, read in frame from the first base. V and J are truncated by 6 bases and 5 bases respectively, leaving an intervening sequence of 19 bases. The germline V gene (reference sequence) supplies CDR1 MNHEY and CDR2 SMNVEV. Ophthalmopathy patients had moderately to severely active disease, with a Clinical Activity Score of 3 or more, a NOSPECS grade of 4 or more, and a disease duration of less than 3 months. The study excluded patients with uncontrolled infections, other autoimmune diseases, pregnancy or lactation. Diagnoses relied on clinical symptoms, serum thyroxine and TRAb, thyroid ultrasound and orbital computed tomography. PBMCs were isolated from approximately 10 ml of fresh peripheral blood by Ficoll-Paque density gradient centrifugation. Total RNA was extracted using Trizol reagent, and RNA quality was assessed on an Agilent 2100 Bioanalyzer.

The TCR originated in a woman aged 40 to 55 with Graves' ophthalmopathy. The material sequenced was blood. The sequence joins TRBV27 to TRBJ1-1; no D segment can be confidently identified. The CDR3 protein sequence reads: CASRNQALVGTEAFF. The DNA reads as follows: TGTGCCAGCAGAAACCAGGCCTTAGTCGGTACTGAAGCTTTCTTT.